These 32 T cell receptor beta chains were sequenced from one sample in a study of radiation and T cells in renal cell carcinoma. Generated by immunoSEQ multiplex PCR, the TCRdb table keeps only in-frame clones and is missing some. The sample has approximately 120,000 clones; roughly 85% are singletons. Time point of the sample: baseline pretreatment blood. Treatment reported: 15 Gy SBRT to primary tumor, nephrectomy 4 weeks later. Specimen: blood, collected from a patient whose treatment included radiotherapy and nephrectomy. The receptors come from a woman in her sixties with renal cell carcinoma.

This clone was counted between two and nine times. This sequence joins TRBV19 and TRBJ1-2, with D possibly matching TRBD1 (6 bases). The CDR3 totals 15 residues. Trimming took 4 bases from V and 3 from J, leaving 15 bases between them. Germline assignment: CDR1 LNHDA and CDR2 SQIVND (reference sequence). In DNA, the CDR3 is TGTGCCAGTAGTAGGCGGGGCAGGGGTGACTATGGCTACACCTTC. It encodes CASSRRGRGDYGYTF.

This CDR3 reads CASSSGQYYEQYF. CDR3 bases: TGTGCCAGCAGTTCTGGACAGTACTACGAGCAGTACTTC. The chain has TRBV28 and TRBJ2-7, with D possibly being TRBD1 (6 bases). Between the trimmed V and J ends, which lost 4 bases and 3 bases, there was a span of 10 bases. In germline, CDR1 is MDHEN, CDR2 SYDVKM. The CDR3 extends over 13 amino acids.

The rearrangement links TRBV5-8 to TRBJ2-7; D is uncertain. This CDR3 is 13 amino acids long. V dropped 0 bases and J dropped 7 bases, with 11 bases sitting between them. CDR1 is SGHTS and CDR2 is YDEGEE in the germline V gene. Written as DNA, the CDR3 is TGTGCCAGCAGCTTGGGTTGGAGCACGGAGCAGTACTTC. Protein product: CASSLGWSTEQYF.

The CDR3, as DNA: TGTGCCAGTAGTGCCTACAGGGGGCTAGGACAGCCCCAGCATTTT. The encoded protein is CASSAYRGLGQPQHF. The chain links TRBV19 to TRBJ1-5, with 9 bases identical to TRBD1. The CDR3 spans 15 residues. V was pared by 5 bases and J by 7 bases, with 9 bases of the junction left unmatched. CDR1 and CDR2 (germline): LNHDA, SQIVND (reference sequence).

The chain recombines TRBV19 with TRBJ1-3; 7 bases line up with TRBD1. With V trimmed by 7 bases and J by 0 bases, 6 bases remained unmatched. The CDR3 extends over 15 amino acids. CDR1 and CDR2 from the germline V gene are LNHDA and SQIVND (reference sequence). The CDR3 coding sequence is TGTGCCAGTATACGGACAGGACGCTCTGGAAACACCATATATTTT. As protein: CASIRTGRSGNTIYF.

The V call is TRBV11-2, the J call TRBJ1-4, with D maybe TRBD1 (5 bases). The CDR3 extends over 16 amino acids. Germline values: CDR1 SGHAT, CDR2 FQNNGV. Between the trimmed V and J ends, which lost 1 base and 0 bases, there was a span of 9 bases. CDR3 loop: CASSLGGPATNEKLFF. The CDR3 DNA is TGTGCCAGCAGCTTAGGGGGCCCAGCAACTAATGAAAAACTGTTTTTT.

The rearrangement joins TRBV5-4 to TRBJ1-2, with 9 nucleotides matching TRBD1. Germline CDR1 and CDR2: SGHNT and YYREEE (reference sequence). This CDR3 spans 15 amino acids. V dropped 5 bases and J dropped 5; count of bases not matched to a gene: 10. CDR3 DNA sequence: TGTGCCAGCAGACCCCTGGACAGGGGCGCATATGGCTACACCTTC. Amino acids: CASRPLDRGAYGYTF. Together with reference TRBV5-4 and TRBJ1-2, the CDR3 gives the full variable domain: ETGVTQSPTHLIKTRGQQVTLRCSSQSGHNTVSWYQQALGQGPQFIFQYYREEENGRGNFPPRFSGLQFPNYSSELNVNALELDDSALYLCASRPLDRGAYGYTFGSGTRLTVV.

The rearrangement links TRBV7-2 to TRBJ1-3, with TRBD1 as a possible D gene (5 bases). CDR1 and CDR2 from the germline V gene are SGHTA and FQGNSA. The CDR3 is made up of 15 amino acids. Trimming cost V 3 bases and J 1 base, with 10 bases left between them. The CDR3 protein is CASSFSRESGNTIYF. CDR3 sequence (DNA): TGTGCCAGCAGCTTCAGCAGGGAATCTGGAAACACCATATATTTT.

The chain recombines TRBV5-1 with TRBJ2-2; no clear D. The CDR3 length is 12 residues. V gave up 2 bases and J gave up 7 bases, with 6 bases separating them. Per germline, CDR1 SGHRS and CDR2 YFSETQ. In nucleotides, the CDR3 is TGCGCCAGCAGCTTAAGGGTCGGGGAGCTGTTTTTT. Protein sequence: CASSLRVGELFF.

The J gene is TRBJ1-4, the V gene TRBV6-5; possible D gene TRBD1, 5 bases. V was clipped by 0 bases and J by 6 bases, with 11 bases between them. The CDR3 spans 15 residues. Germline V CDR1 and CDR2: MNHEY, SVGAGI. The CDR3 loop is CASSYSGGGHEKLFF. The CDR3 nucleotides are TGTGCCAGCAGTTACTCGGGGGGGGGACATGAAAAACTGTTTTTT.

J is TRBJ1-2 and V is TRBV15; unclear D gene. Germline CDR1 and CDR2: LNHNV and YYDKDF (reference sequence). Between the trimmed V and J ends, which lost 3 bases and 6 bases, there was a span of 8 bases. The CDR3 runs to 12 residues. The CDR3 coding sequence is TGTGCCACCAGCAGCCAAGTCGATGGCTACACCTTC. As protein: CATSSQVDGYTF.

The chain combines TRBV7-2 with TRBJ2-7; the match to TRBD2 covers 9 bases. Losses at the gene ends were 2 bases for V and 0 bases for J; bases not matched to a gene: 2. There are 15 residues in the CDR3. CDR1 is SGHTA, CDR2 FQGNSA, per germline. The CDR3 here is CASSLSSGDSYEQYF. DNA of the CDR3: TGTGCCAGCAGCTTATCTAGCGGGGACTCCTACGAGCAGTACTTC.

V gene TRBV21-1 combines with J gene TRBJ2-1; TRBD1 reflects the table's D call only, with no check against the DNA. TRBV21-1 constitutes a pseudogene. The CDR3 loop spans 17 amino acids. The DNA for the CDR3 is TGTGCCAGCAGCAAAGGCGGTCAGGACATAACCTACAATGAGCAGTTCTTC. Protein: CASSKGGQDITYNEQFF.

The CDR3 nucleotides read TGTGCCAGCAGCCCGCTAGGGACAGCGGTTGAAGCTTTCTTT. This sequence encodes CASSPLGTAVEAFF. The chain employs TRBV6-5 and TRBJ1-1, with 7 bases identical to TRBD1. The germline CDR1 and CDR2 sequences are MNHEY and SVGAGI. The junction had 11 bases not matched to a gene; V was cut back by 6 bases and J by 7 bases. This CDR3 region has 14 residues.

V gene TRBV6-5 combines with J gene TRBJ1-3, with 8 nucleotides matching TRBD1. V lost 7 bases, J lost 8 bases, and 10 bases stayed unmatched. Germline values: CDR1 MNHEY, CDR2 SVGAGI. This CDR3 spans 14 amino acids. CDR3 sequence: CASKRAGGADTIYF. The CDR3 DNA reads TGTGCCAGCAAACGGGCAGGGGGCGCGGACACCATATATTTT.

The V gene is TRBV5-5, the J gene TRBJ1-1, with 9 bases lining up with TRBD1. Germline V gene data show CDR1 as SGHKS and CDR2 as YYEKEE (reference sequence). J lost 2 bases, V lost 1 base, and 3 bases had no gene match. The CDR3 extends over 15 amino acids. CDR3 in amino acids: CASSLTGGSNTEAFF. The CDR3 DNA sequence: TGTGCCAGCAGCTTGACAGGGGGCAGTAACACTGAAGCTTTCTTT.

V usage is TRBV7-9 and J usage is TRBJ2-2, with TRBD1 matching 7 bases. CDR3 length equals 14 residues. Germline lookup yields CDR1 SEHNR and CDR2 FQNEAQ (reference sequence). The V and J ends lost 5 bases and 5 bases, in that order; junction bases with no gene match: 5. The CDR3 DNA sequence: TGTGCCAGCAGCCCGCCGGACAGGACCGGGGAGCTGTTTTTT. Its protein is CASSPPDRTGELFF.

The chain joins TRBV15 to TRBJ2-1; D gene ambiguous. The CDR3 covers 14 residues. V shed 4 bases and J shed 7 bases, with 14 bases lying between them. Looked up from germline, CDR1 is LNHNV and CDR2 is YYDKDF (reference sequence). The CDR3 is CATSTPLGPNEQFF. CDR3 coding DNA: TGTGCCACCAGCACCCCCCTAGGGCCAAATGAGCAGTTCTTC. The complete variable domain, with remaining parts taken from reference TRBV15 and TRBJ2-1, reads DAMVIQNPRYQVTQFGKPVTLSCSQTLNHNVMYWYQQKSSQAPKLLFHYYDKDFNNEADTPDNFQSRRPNTSFCFLDIRSPGLGDTAMYLCATSTPLGPNEQFFGPGTRLTVL.

This chain joins TRBV5-1 and TRBJ2-7; D may be TRBD1 (5 bases). The CDR3 consists of 13 residues. Germline assignment: CDR1 SGHRS and CDR2 YFSETQ. With 0 bases removed from V and 6 bases from J, the gap between germline ends came to 10 bases. CDR3 DNA: TGCGCCAGCAGCTTGGGAGCCCAGGGCGAGCAGTACTTC. This encodes CASSLGAQGEQYF. The variable domain in full, with the rest retrieved from reference TRBV5-1 and TRBJ2-7, is KAGVTQTPRYLIKTRGQQVTLSCSPISGHRSVSWYQQTPGQGLQFLFEYFSETQRNKGNFPGRFSGRQFSNSRSEMNVSTLELGDSALYLCASSLGAQGEQYFGPGTRLTVT.

The chain uses TRBV5-1 and TRBJ2-7, with D hard to call. V was trimmed by 3 bases and J by 2 bases, leaving 9 bases between them. CDR1 SGHRS and CDR2 YFSETQ come from the germline V gene. CDR3 size: 13 residues. CDR3 loop: CASSSRVAYEQYF. For the CDR3, the DNA is TGCGCCAGCAGCTCAAGGGTAGCCTACGAGCAGTACTTC.

The rearrangement uses TRBV6-1 and TRBJ1-4; TRBD1 agrees at 9 bases. The CDR3 totals 16 residues. CDR1 is MNHNS and CDR2 is SASEGT in the germline V gene. After removal of 2 bases from V and 8 bases from J, the junction contained 9 bases not matched to a gene. The CDR3 sequence is CASSESSGQGGEKLFF. In DNA, the CDR3 is TGTGCCAGCAGTGAATCCTCGGGACAGGGCGGAGAAAAACTGTTTTTT.

In its sample, this clone was seen a few times. This chain's CDR3 is CASSYLRNAEAFF. CDR3 nucleotides: TGTGCCAGCAGTTACCTACGCAACGCTGAAGCTTTCTTT. The chain recombines TRBV6-5 with TRBJ1-1; D ambiguous. Trimming stripped 2 bases from V and 6 bases from J, with 10 bases between. CDR3 length: 13 amino acids. Germline V lookup: CDR1 MNHEY, CDR2 SVGAGI.

This clone was observed once. V gene TRBV27 combines with J gene TRBJ2-7, with a possible D match to TRBD1 (5 bases). The CDR3 loop spans 13 amino acids. V was shortened by 6 bases and J by 4 bases, with 13 bases between the two germline ends. Germline V gene lookup returns CDR1 MNHEY and CDR2 SMNVEV (reference sequence). CDR3 in amino acids: CASSYQGRYEQYF. The CDR3 DNA follows: TGTGCCAGCAGCTACCAGGGCCGGTACGAGCAGTACTTC.

This clone turned up a few times. The junction differs from germline at one of its ends, possibly a read error. The chain employs TRBV5-4 and TRBJ1-2; tentatively, D is TRBD1 (5 bases). Germline V gene lookup returns CDR1 SGHNT and CDR2 YYREEE (reference sequence). The CDR3 is 13 residues long. The CDR3 region is CASSHSGDLAGNF. CDR3 DNA sequence: TGTGCCAGCAGCCATTCCGGGGACTTGGCGGGAAACTTC.

This clone was counted a single time. The chain uses TRBV5-6 and TRBJ2-3; D gene uncertain. The CDR3 is 13 residues long. The germline V gene encodes CDR1 SGHDT and CDR2 YYEEEE. Trimming stripped 1 base from V and 7 bases from J, with 10 bases between. Written as DNA, the CDR3 is TGTGCCAGCAGCTTGTCCGAGCAGAATACGCAGTATTTT. This encodes CASSLSEQNTQYF.

This clone has more than one count but fewer than ten. V and J are TRBV30 and TRBJ1-1; TRBD1 matches 7 bases. V lost 8 bases and J lost 4; bases outside the gene matches: 10. Looked up from germline, CDR1 is GTSNPN and CDR2 is SVGIG (reference sequence). This CDR3 spans 13 amino acids. For the CDR3, the DNA is TGTGCCGTTCAGGGGGTAACGGGCACTGAAGCTTTCTTT. It translates to CAVQGVTGTEAFF.

The rearrangement joins TRBV6-5 to TRBJ1-6; the D gene is possibly TRBD1 (5 bases). Germline CDR1 reads MNHEY; CDR2 reads SVGAGI. V was pared by 7 bases and J by 5 bases, with 12 bases between. The CDR3 contains 14 residues. The CDR3 region has the DNA TGTGCCAGCAAAGGGACTCTTGATAATTCACCCCTCCACTTT. Protein sequence: CASKGTLDNSPLHF.

This chain connects TRBV4-1 to TRBJ2-7; D call uncertain. The germline V gene encodes CDR1 MGHRA and CDR2 YSYEKL. Trimming removed 5 bases from V and 4 bases from J, with 12 bases in between. This CDR3 spans 13 amino acids. The CDR3 DNA sequence: TGCGCCAGCAGCGAAAGGGCCGGATACGAGCAGTACTTC. Translating it yields CASSERAGYEQYF.

The genes are TRBV6-6 and TRBJ1-1; 7 positions match TRBD1. J was trimmed by 2 bases and V by 6 bases; bases with no gene match: 3. This CDR3 has 13 amino acids. Germline CDR1 is MNHNY and CDR2 is SVGAGI (reference sequence). CDR3 amino acids: CASRRDSNTEAFF. The CDR3 DNA is TGTGCCAGCAGAAGGGACAGCAACACTGAAGCTTTCTTT.

The V call is TRBV6-6, the J call TRBJ2-5, with 7 bases fitting TRBD1. The CDR3 is made up of 15 amino acids. With V trimmed by 4 bases and J by 1 base, 6 bases remained unmatched. Germline V gene lookup returns CDR1 MNHNY and CDR2 SVGAGI (reference sequence). CDR3 DNA: TGTGCCAGCAGTTCCGGAGACAGGGTCCAAGAGACCCAGTACTTC. As protein: CASSSGDRVQETQYF.

The chain recombines TRBV5-6 with TRBJ1-1, with TRBD1 matching over 10 bases. CDR3 size: 16 residues. Germline-derived CDR1 and CDR2 are SGHDT and YYEEEE. V lost 4 bases and J lost 0; bases outside the gene matches: 6. CDR3 in DNA: TGTGCCAGCAGCCCTGGGACAGGGGATATGAACACTGAAGCTTTCTTT. It is translated as CASSPGTGDMNTEAFF.

The chain employs TRBV4-3 and TRBJ2-1; TRBD1 or TRBD2 may be the D gene (6 bases each). The germline CDR1 and CDR2 sequences are LGHNA and YSLEER. The CDR3 is made up of 18 amino acids. V was clipped by 0 bases and J by 4 bases, with 19 bases between them. The chain's CDR3 is CASSQETGVIGGYNEQFF. CDR3 nucleotide sequence: TGCGCCAGCAGCCAAGAGACGGGAGTGATAGGGGGTTACAATGAGCAGTTCTTC.